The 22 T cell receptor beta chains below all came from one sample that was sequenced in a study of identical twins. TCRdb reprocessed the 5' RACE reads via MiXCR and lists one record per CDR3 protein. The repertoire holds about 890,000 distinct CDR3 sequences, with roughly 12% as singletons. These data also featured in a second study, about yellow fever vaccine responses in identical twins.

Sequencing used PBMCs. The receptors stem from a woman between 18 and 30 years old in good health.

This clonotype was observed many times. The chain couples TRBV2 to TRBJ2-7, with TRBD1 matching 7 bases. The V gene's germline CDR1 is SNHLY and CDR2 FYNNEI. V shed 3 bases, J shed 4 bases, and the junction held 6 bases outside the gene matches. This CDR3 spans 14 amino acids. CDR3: CASSDKGAKYEQYV. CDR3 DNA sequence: TGTGCCAGCAGTGATAAGGGGGCAAAGTACGAGCAGTACGTC.

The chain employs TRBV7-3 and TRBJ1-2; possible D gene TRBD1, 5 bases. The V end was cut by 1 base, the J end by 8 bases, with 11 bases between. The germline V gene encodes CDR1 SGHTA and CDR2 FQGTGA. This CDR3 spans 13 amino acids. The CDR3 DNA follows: TGTGCCAGCAGCTTAAACCGGGACTTCGGCTACACCTTC. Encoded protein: CASSLNRDFGYTF.

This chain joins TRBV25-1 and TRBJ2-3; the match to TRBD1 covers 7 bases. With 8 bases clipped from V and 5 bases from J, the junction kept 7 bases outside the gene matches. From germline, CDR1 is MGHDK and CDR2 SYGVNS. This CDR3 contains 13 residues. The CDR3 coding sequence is TGTGCCAGCGGAAGGGGGCCGGTAGATACGCAGTATTTT. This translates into CASGRGPVDTQYF. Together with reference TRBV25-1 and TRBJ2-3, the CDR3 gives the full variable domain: EADIYQTPRYLVIGTGKKITLECSQTMGHDKMYWYQQDPGMELHLIHYSYGVNSTEKGDLSSESTVSRIRTEHFPLTLESARPSHTSQYLCASGRGPVDTQYFGPGTRLTVL.

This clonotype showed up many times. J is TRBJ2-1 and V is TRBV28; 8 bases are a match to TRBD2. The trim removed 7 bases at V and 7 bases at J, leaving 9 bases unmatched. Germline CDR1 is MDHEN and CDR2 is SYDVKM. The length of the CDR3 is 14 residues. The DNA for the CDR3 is TGTGCCAGCACCCCCAGCGGGAGCTTAAATGAGCAGTTCTTC. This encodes CASTPSGSLNEQFF. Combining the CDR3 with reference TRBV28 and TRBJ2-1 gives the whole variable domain DVKVTQSSRYLVKRTGEKVFLECVQDMDHENMFWYRQDPGLGLRLIYFSYDVKMKEKGDIPEGYSVSREKKERFSLILESASTNQTSMYLCASTPSGSLNEQFFGPGTRLTVL.

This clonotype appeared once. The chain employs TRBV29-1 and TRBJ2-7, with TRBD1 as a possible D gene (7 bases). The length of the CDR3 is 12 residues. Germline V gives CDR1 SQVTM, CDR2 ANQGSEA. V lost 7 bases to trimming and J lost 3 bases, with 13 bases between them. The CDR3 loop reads CSAGDSIYEQYV. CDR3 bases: TGCAGCGCGGGGGACAGTATCTACGAGCAGTACGTC.

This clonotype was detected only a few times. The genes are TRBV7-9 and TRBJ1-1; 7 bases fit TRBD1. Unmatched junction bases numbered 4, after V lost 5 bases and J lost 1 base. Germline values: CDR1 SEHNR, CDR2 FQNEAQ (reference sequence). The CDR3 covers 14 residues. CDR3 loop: CASSQGQQNTEAFF. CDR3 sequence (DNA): TGTGCCAGCAGCCAGGGACAGCAGAACACTGAAGCTTTCTTT.

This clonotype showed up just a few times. CDR3 residues: CSAEERGGYNEQFF. The CDR3, as DNA: TGCAGTGCTGAGGAGCGGGGTGGGTACAATGAGCAGTTCTTC. V is TRBV20-1 and J is TRBJ2-1, with 7 nucleotides matching TRBD2. There are 14 residues in the CDR3. The ends lost 5 bases at V and 4 bases at J; junction bases unmatched: 8. CDR1 is DFQATT and CDR2 is SNEGSKA in the germline V gene (reference sequence).

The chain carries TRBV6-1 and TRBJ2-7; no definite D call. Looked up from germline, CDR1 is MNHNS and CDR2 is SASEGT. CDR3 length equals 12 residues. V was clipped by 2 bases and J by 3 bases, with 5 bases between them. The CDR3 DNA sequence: TGTGCCAGCAGTGAAAATAACTACGAGCAGTACTTC. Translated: CASSENNYEQYF.

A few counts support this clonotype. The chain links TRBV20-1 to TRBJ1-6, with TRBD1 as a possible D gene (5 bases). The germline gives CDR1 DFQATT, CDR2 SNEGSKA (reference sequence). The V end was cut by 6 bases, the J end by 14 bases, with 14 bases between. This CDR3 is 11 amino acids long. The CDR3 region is CSAGDYYTLHF. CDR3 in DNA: TGCAGTGCGGGGGACTACTACACCCTCCACTTT.

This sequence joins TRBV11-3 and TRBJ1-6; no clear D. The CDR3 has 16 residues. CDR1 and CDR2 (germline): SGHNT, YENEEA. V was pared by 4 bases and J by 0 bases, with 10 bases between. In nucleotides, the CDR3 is TGTGCCAGCAGCTCAGACGCCAGCTCCTATAATTCACCCCTCCACTTT. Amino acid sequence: CASSSDASSYNSPLHF.

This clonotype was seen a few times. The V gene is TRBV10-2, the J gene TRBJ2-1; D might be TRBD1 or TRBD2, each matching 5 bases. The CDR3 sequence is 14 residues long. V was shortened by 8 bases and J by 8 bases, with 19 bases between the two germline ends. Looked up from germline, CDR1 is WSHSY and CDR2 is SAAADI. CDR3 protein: CASLKGQAGDEQFF. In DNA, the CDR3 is TGCGCCAGCCTGAAGGGGCAGGCCGGGGATGAGCAGTTCTTC.

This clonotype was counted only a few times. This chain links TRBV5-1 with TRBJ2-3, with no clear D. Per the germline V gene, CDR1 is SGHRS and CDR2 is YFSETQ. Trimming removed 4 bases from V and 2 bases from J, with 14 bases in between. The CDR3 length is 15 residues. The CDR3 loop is CASSGRPSLTDTQYF. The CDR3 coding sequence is TGCGCCAGCAGCGGGCGGCCGAGCCTCACAGATACGCAGTATTTT.

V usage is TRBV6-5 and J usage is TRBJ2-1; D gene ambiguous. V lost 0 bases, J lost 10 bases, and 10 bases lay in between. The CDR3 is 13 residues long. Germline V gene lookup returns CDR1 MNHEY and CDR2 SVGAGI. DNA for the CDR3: TGTGCCAGCAGTTACTCCAGAACCGGCGAGCAGTTCTTC. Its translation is CASSYSRTGEQFF.

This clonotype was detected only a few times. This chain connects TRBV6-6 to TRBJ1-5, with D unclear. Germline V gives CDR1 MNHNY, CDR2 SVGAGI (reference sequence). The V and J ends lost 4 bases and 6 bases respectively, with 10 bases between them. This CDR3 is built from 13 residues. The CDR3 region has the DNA TGTGCCAGCAGTTTAAGTCCAGGTCAGCCCCAGCATTTT. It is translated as CASSLSPGQPQHF.

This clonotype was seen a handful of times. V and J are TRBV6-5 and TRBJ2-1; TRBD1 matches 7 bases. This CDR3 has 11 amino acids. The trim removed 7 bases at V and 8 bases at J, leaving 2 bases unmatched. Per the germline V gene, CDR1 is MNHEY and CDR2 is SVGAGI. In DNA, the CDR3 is TGTGCCAGCAACAGGGGTTATGAGCAGTTCTTC. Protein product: CASNRGYEQFF.

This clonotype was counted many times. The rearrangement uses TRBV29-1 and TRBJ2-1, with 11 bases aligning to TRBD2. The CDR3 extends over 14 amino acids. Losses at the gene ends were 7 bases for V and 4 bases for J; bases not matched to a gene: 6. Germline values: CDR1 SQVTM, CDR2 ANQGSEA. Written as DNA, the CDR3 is TGCAGCGCAAGACTAGCGGGGAATTACAATGAGCAGTTCTTC. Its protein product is CSARLAGNYNEQFF.

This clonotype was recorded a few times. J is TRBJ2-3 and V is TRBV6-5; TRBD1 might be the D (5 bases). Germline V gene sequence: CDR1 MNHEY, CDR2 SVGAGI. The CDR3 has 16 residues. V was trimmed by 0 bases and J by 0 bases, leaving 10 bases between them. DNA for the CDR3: TGTGCCAGCAGTTACTCGCAGGGTTCTAGCACAGATACGCAGTATTTT. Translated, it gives CASSYSQGSSTDTQYF.

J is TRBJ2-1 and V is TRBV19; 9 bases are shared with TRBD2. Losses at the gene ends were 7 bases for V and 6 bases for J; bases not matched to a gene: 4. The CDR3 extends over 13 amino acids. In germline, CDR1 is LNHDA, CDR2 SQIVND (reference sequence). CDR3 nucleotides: TGTGCCAGTACGGCGGGAGGGGGCAATGAGCAGTTCTTC. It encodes CASTAGGGNEQFF.

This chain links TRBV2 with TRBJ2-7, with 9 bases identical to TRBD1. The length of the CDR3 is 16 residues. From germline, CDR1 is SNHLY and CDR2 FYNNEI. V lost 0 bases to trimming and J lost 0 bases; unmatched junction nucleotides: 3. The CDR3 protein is CASSEADRGASYEQYF. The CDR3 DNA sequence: TGTGCCAGCAGTGAAGCGGACAGGGGAGCCTCCTACGAGCAGTACTTC.

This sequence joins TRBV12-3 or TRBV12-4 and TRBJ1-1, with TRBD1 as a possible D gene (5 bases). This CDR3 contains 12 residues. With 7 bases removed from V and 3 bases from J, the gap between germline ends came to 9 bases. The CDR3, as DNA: TGTGCCAGCAATGGGGGGGACACTGAAGCTTTCTTT. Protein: CASNGGDTEAFF.

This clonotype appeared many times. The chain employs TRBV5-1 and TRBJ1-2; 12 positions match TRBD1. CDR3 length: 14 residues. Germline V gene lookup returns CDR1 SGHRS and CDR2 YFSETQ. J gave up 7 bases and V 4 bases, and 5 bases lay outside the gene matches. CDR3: CASSPGTGGFGYTF. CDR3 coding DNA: TGCGCCAGCAGCCCCGGGACAGGGGGCTTTGGCTACACCTTC.

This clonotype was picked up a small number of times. The CDR3 sequence: CASSYEGTGSYEQYF. CDR3 DNA: TGTGCCAGCAGTTACGAGGGGACAGGCTCCTACGAGCAGTACTTC. V is TRBV6-2 or TRBV6-3 and J is TRBJ2-7; 8 bases are shared with TRBD1. The CDR3 sequence is 15 residues long. Unmatched junction bases numbered 3, after V lost 2 bases and J lost 0 bases. Germline assignment: CDR1 MNHEY and CDR2 SVGEGT.